What follows is one T cell receptor beta chain and its context. The source of the sample is a study of Ad26.COV2.S vaccination and SARS-CoV-2 variants. Study in general: This donor came from the COV1001 trial of Ad26.COV2.S.

The treatment: roughly 18 received Ad26.COV2.S at low or high dose, single or two shots; roughly 5 received placebo; per-sample allocation not given. The study sampled participants on day 63 after the first vaccine or placebo injection. Cohort 1b enrolled adults aged 18-55 years in Boston. As its vector, the vaccine had Ad26, which expressed Wuhan-strain SARS-CoV-2 spike. This table comes from immunoSEQ multiplex PCR, and its TCRdb copy is limited to in-frame clones, with some not included. The sample contains approximately 420,000 clones, less than 90% of which appear only once. The length of the CDR3 is 14 residues. V was pared by 3 bases and J by 3 bases, with 2 bases of the junction left unmatched. The germline V gene encodes CDR1 LNHDA and CDR2 SQIVND (reference sequence).

The V call is TRBV19, the J call TRBJ2-5; 9 bases are shared with TRBD2. The sample in question was peripheral blood, obtained in a trial of Ad26.COV2.S vaccine versus placebo. This clonotype was obtained from a person between 18 and 60 years old who received the Ad26.COV2.S COVID-19 vaccine or a placebo. CDR3 DNA sequence: TGTGCCAGTAGTATTCAGCGGGGGGAAGAGACCCAGTACTTC. Residues: CASSIQRGEETQYF. The full variable domain, its missing parts supplied by reference TRBV19 and TRBJ2-5, is DGGITQSPKYLFRKEGQNVTLSCEQNLNHDAMYWYRQDPGQGLRLIYYSQIVNDFQKGDIAEGYSVSREKKESFPLTVTSAQKNPTAFYLCASSIQRGEETQYFGPGTRLLVL.